This T cell receptor beta chain originates from a study of T cell repertoires in cytomegalovirus infection. The wider study: HLA-B-restricted CMV epitopes that are well studied, plus recently identified HLA-C-restricted ones, were used by the study. Public TCR beta signatures indicated both CMV infection and matching HLA type.

CDR1 and CDR2 (germline): SGHVS, FQNEAQ. CDR3 length equals 14 residues. Trimming took 1 base from V and 7 from J, leaving 10 bases between them. Points from the study as a whole: It was HLA-C-restricted CMV-specific TCR beta clonotypes that dominated the response ex vivo. Cumulative frequency of public TCR beta families picked out carriers of CMV plus the relevant HLA.

This clonotype turned up a few times. Antigen unknown. TCRdb fed the reads into MiXCR, producing one record per CDR3 protein. The repertoire holds roughly 500,000 distinct CDR3 sequences, with about 39% as singletons. The chain links TRBV7-8 to TRBJ2-2; no firm D call. The TCR sequence derives from a human donor in good health (CMV status not recorded). Some clones in this sample may be carry-over from other donors' samples. Sequences were derived from cultured PBMCs, sampled from culture after CMV antigen stimulation. In nucleotides, the CDR3 is TGTGCCAGCAGCTTAGTGGGCGCCGGCGGGGAGCTGTTTTTT. This codes for CASSLVGAGGELFF.